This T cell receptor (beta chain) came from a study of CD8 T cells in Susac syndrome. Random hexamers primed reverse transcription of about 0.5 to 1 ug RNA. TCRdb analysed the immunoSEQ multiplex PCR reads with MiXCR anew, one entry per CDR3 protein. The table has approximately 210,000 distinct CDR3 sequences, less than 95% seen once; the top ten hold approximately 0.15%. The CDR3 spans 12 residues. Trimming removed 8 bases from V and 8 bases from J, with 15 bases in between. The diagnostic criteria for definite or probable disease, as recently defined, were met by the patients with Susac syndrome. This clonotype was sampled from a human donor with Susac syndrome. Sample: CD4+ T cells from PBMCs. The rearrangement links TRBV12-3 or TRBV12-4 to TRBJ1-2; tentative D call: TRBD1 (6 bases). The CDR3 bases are TGTGCCAGCGCCCTGTCAGGGGTAGGCTACACCTTC. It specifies CASALSGVGYTF.